The 30 T cell receptor beta chains presented below share a single source sample, sequenced in a study of cytomegalovirus exposure and HLA in healthy donors. The PCR had 60 Vbeta and 13 Jbeta primers. Sequencing was performed with immunoSEQ multiplex PCR; in TCRdb, only in-frame clones are kept and a portion is missing. Of about 150,000 clones in the sample, roughly 63% were seen once. Sequenced material: PBMCs. The receptors come from a woman aged 55-70 years in good health and CMV-seropositive.

V usage is TRBV4-3 and J usage is TRBJ2-1; 12 bases are shared with TRBD2. The CDR3 is 19 residues long. Germline trimming cut 1 base from V and 0 bases from J; bases unmatched to any gene: 7. Germline CDR1 and CDR2: LGHNA and YSLEER. The CDR3 sequence is CASSQGLAGALSSYNEQFF. CDR3 DNA sequence: TGCGCCAGCAGCCAAGGACTAGCGGGAGCCCTGAGCTCCTACAATGAGCAGTTCTTC.

This clone was recorded a few times. The chain carries TRBV19 and TRBJ2-1; possible D gene TRBD2, 6 bases. Per germline, CDR1 LNHDA and CDR2 SQIVND (reference sequence). The CDR3 is 17 amino acids. V gave up 0 bases and J gave up 0 bases, with 12 bases separating them. CDR3 loop: CASSIDLLASSYNEQFF. The DNA of the CDR3 is TGTGCCAGTAGTATAGATCTCCTAGCGAGCTCCTACAATGAGCAGTTCTTC.

This chain links TRBV6-1 with TRBJ1-3, with TRBD1 identical over 10 bases. Germline V gene data show CDR1 as MNHNS and CDR2 as SASEGT. This CDR3 has 14 residues. With V trimmed by 4 bases and J by 8 bases, 5 bases remained unmatched. The CDR3 reads CASSAGTGVDTIYF. The DNA of the CDR3 is TGTGCCAGCAGTGCCGGGACAGGGGTAGACACCATATATTTT.

This clone was seen a few times. This chain links TRBV28 with TRBJ2-1; 7 bases are shared with TRBD2. There are 18 residues in the CDR3. CDR1 and CDR2 from the germline V gene are MDHEN and SYDVKM. J was trimmed by 7 bases and V by 3 bases; bases with no gene match: 18. The CDR3 protein is CASSFAPRWRGSGNEQFF. CDR3 DNA sequence: TGTGCCAGCAGTTTCGCCCCCCGGTGGCGCGGGAGCGGGAATGAGCAGTTCTTC. Complete variable domain (other parts from reference TRBV28 and TRBJ2-1): DVKVTQSSRYLVKRTGEKVFLECVQDMDHENMFWYRQDPGLGLRLIYFSYDVKMKEKGDIPEGYSVSREKKERFSLILESASTNQTSMYLCASSFAPRWRGSGNEQFFGPGTRLTVL.

This clone was observed once. This rearrangement joins TRBV28 to TRBJ1-1; TRBD1 aligns across 9 bases. Germline V gene lookup returns CDR1 MDHEN and CDR2 SYDVKM. V was pared by 6 bases and J by 10 bases, with 18 bases of the junction left unmatched. There are 16 residues in the CDR3. In DNA form, the CDR3 reads TGTGCCAGCAGCTTAACCGCCACAGGGGGCGGTATGCGAGCTTTCTTT. It translates to CASSLTATGGGMRAFF.

This chain connects TRBV11-2 to TRBJ2-3; D is uncertain. V was shortened by 0 bases and J by 3 bases, with 4 bases between the two germline ends. The V gene's germline CDR1 is SGHAT and CDR2 FQNNGV. CDR3 size: 13 residues. CDR3 sequence reads: CASSLDRTDTQYF. DNA of the CDR3: TGTGCCAGCAGCTTAGATAGAACAGATACGCAGTATTTT.

The sample holds one count of this clone. J is TRBJ2-3 and V is TRBV15; maybe TRBD2 (5 bases). The CDR3 is made up of 15 amino acids. CDR1 is LNHNV, CDR2 YYDKDF, per germline (reference sequence). Trimming cost V 7 bases and J 2 bases, with 16 bases left between them. CDR3 DNA sequence: TGTGCCACCAATCTTCGGGGTTCCCCCACAGATACGCAGTATTTT. This translates into CATNLRGSPTDTQYF.

V and J are TRBV7-6 and TRBJ2-3, with TRBD2 matching 10 bases. Germline V gives CDR1 SGHVS, CDR2 FNYEAQ. J was trimmed by 5 bases and V by 0 bases; bases with no gene match: 5. The CDR3 consists of 16 residues. As DNA, the CDR3 is TGTGCCAGCAGCTTAGCTGGGACTAGCGTGGGAGATACGCAGTATTTT. Amino acid sequence: CASSLAGTSVGDTQYF.

The chain recombines TRBV5-1 with TRBJ1-1, with D unclear. Trimming shortened V by 6 bases and J by 1 base, and 7 bases separated the two germline ends. This CDR3 region has 12 residues. Germline assignment: CDR1 SGHRS and CDR2 YFSETQ. The CDR3 loop is CASNGGNTEAFF. The CDR3 bases are TGCGCCAGCAACGGAGGGAACACTGAAGCTTTCTTT.

The chain joins TRBV5-1 to TRBJ2-3, with 7 bases identical to TRBD2. Germline V gene sequence: CDR1 SGHRS, CDR2 YFSETQ. The CDR3 totals 14 residues. V shed 3 bases, J shed 2 bases, and the junction held 3 bases outside the gene matches. The CDR3 coding sequence is TGCGCCAGCAGCTCCGGGACTAACACAGATACGCAGTATTTT. Translation gives CASSSGTNTDTQYF.

This clone was counted only a few times. The V and J genes are TRBV11-2 and TRBJ2-7; TRBD2 matches at 13 bases. The V gene end was trimmed by 3 bases and the J gene end by 2 bases; junction bases not matched to a gene: 1. The CDR3 spans 15 residues. In germline, CDR1 is SGHAT, CDR2 FQNNGV. The chain's CDR3 is CASSLGLAGPYEQYF. In nucleotides, the CDR3 is TGTGCCAGCAGCTTGGGACTAGCGGGACCCTACGAGCAGTACTTC.

The V gene is TRBV5-4, the J gene TRBJ2-5; a possible D gene is TRBD1 (5 bases). The CDR3 extends over 14 amino acids. Trimming shortened V by 0 bases and J by 3 bases, and 9 bases separated the two germline ends. Germline CDR1 reads SGHNT; CDR2 reads YYREEE (reference sequence). CDR3 sequence reads: CASSLEQVEETQYF. The CDR3, as DNA: TGTGCCAGCAGCTTGGAACAGGTAGAAGAGACCCAGTACTTC.

CDR3 nucleotides: TGTGCCAGCAGTTACTCGATATCTTCACTTGAAGCTTTCTTT. The encoded protein is CASSYSISSLEAFF. The V call is TRBV6-5, the J call TRBJ1-1; D unclear. The V gene lost 0 bases and the J gene lost 7 bases, with 12 bases spanning the gap. Germline V lookup: CDR1 MNHEY, CDR2 SVGAGI. The CDR3 is 14 residues long.

This clone was detected only once. This chain joins TRBV28 and TRBJ1-1; D ambiguous. Trimming removed 4 bases at V and 1 base at J, with 10 bases between. Germline V CDR1 and CDR2: MDHEN, SYDVKM. The length of the CDR3 is 14 residues. CDR3 residues: CASSSPGPNTEAFF. In nucleotides, the CDR3 is TGTGCCAGCAGTTCCCCAGGTCCGAACACTGAAGCTTTCTTT. Full variable domain (rest looked up from reference TRBV28 and TRBJ1-1): DVKVTQSSRYLVKRTGEKVFLECVQDMDHENMFWYRQDPGLGLRLIYFSYDVKMKEKGDIPEGYSVSREKKERFSLILESASTNQTSMYLCASSSPGPNTEAFFGQGTRLTVV.

This clone was observed a few times. The chain is built from TRBV5-1 and TRBJ2-5; tentative D call: TRBD1 (5 bases). The J call is in doubt because the DNA end fits TRBJ2-7 better. CDR1 is SGHRS, CDR2 YFSETQ, per germline. This CDR3 contains 14 residues. CDR3 nucleotide sequence: TGCGCCAGCAGCTTGTCAGGGCTTACCTACGAGCAGTACTTC. As protein: CASSLSGLTYEQYF.

J is TRBJ2-3 and V is TRBV6-1; 11 nucleotides line up with TRBD2. The CDR3 is 17 residues long. The V and J ends lost 3 bases and 0 bases, in that order; junction bases with no gene match: 5. Germline-derived CDR1 and CDR2 are MNHNS and SASEGT. The CDR3: CASSETGLAVSTDTQYF. The CDR3 coding sequence is TGTGCCAGCAGTGAGACGGGACTAGCGGTGAGCACAGATACGCAGTATTTT.

The chain is built from TRBV28 and TRBJ2-1; 10 nucleotides line up with TRBD2. J was trimmed by 8 bases and V by 5 bases; bases with no gene match: 9. The CDR3 runs to 15 residues. The germline V gene encodes CDR1 MDHEN and CDR2 SYDVKM. CDR3 amino acids: CASSARLAGRDEQFF. CDR3 nucleotides: TGTGCCAGCAGTGCCAGACTAGCGGGTAGGGATGAGCAGTTCTTC. Complete variable domain (other parts from reference TRBV28 and TRBJ2-1): DVKVTQSSRYLVKRTGEKVFLECVQDMDHENMFWYRQDPGLGLRLIYFSYDVKMKEKGDIPEGYSVSREKKERFSLILESASTNQTSMYLCASSARLAGRDEQFFGPGTRLTVL.

The CDR3 is CASGGLRSTDTQYF. DNA of the CDR3: TGTGCCAGCGGGGGACTACGAAGCACAGATACGCAGTATTTT. This chain links TRBV27 with TRBJ2-3; TRBD2 matches 7 bases. Trimming cost V 8 bases and J 0 bases; bases outside gene matches: 5. The CDR3 is 14 residues long. Germline CDR1 is MNHEY and CDR2 is SMNVEV (reference sequence).

This clone was recorded a few times. The chain couples TRBV10-1 to TRBJ1-1; D is perhaps TRBD1 (5 bases). The CDR3 sequence is 12 residues long. The germline V gene encodes CDR1 WNHNN and CDR2 SYGVQD (reference sequence). The V end was cut by 3 bases, the J end by 5 bases, with 7 bases between. The CDR3 nucleotides are TGCGCCAGCAGTGAAACAGGAACTGAAGCTTTCTTT. Amino acid sequence: CASSETGTEAFF.

The rearrangement joins TRBV19 to TRBJ2-7; 11 bases agree with TRBD2. The CDR3 totals 22 residues. The trim removed 6 bases at V and 1 base at J, leaving 26 bases unmatched. The V gene's germline CDR1 is LNHDA and CDR2 SQIVND (reference sequence). The CDR3 reads CASRRQAQEVAGGPGASYEQYF. CDR3 nucleotides: TGTGCCAGTAGAAGACAGGCCCAGGAGGTAGCGGGAGGGCCGGGGGCATCCTACGAGCAGTACTTC.

This chain joins TRBV7-3 and TRBJ2-1; 11 nucleotides agree with TRBD2. Germline CDR1 and CDR2: SGHTA and FQGTGA. The CDR3 contains 18 residues. V shed 2 bases and J 3 bases; nucleotides not matched to a gene: 9. The CDR3 here is CASSLRPGTSGLYNEQFF. CDR3 in DNA: TGTGCCAGCAGCTTACGCCCCGGGACTAGCGGTCTCTACAATGAGCAGTTCTTC.

The chain carries TRBV19 and TRBJ1-3, with D tentatively TRBD1 (6 bases). V lost 6 bases to trimming and J lost 0 bases, with 15 bases between them. Germline CDR1 reads LNHDA; CDR2 reads SQIVND (reference sequence). CDR3 length: 16 amino acids. The CDR3 is CASSPTGRSSGNTIYF. CDR3 DNA: TGTGCCAGTAGCCCAACAGGGCGAAGCTCTGGAAACACCATATATTTT.

This clone was seen a handful of times. The V call is TRBV5-1, the J call TRBJ2-5; a possible D gene is TRBD2 (7 bases). The DNA end favors TRBJ2-7, so the J call may be wrong. Germline CDR1 SGHRS, CDR2 YFSETQ. This CDR3 contains 15 residues. The CDR3 nucleotides read TGCGCCAGCAGCTTCGCGGGGGCCGGGGGATACGAGCAGTACTTC. Its protein product is CASSFAGAGGYEQYF.

The gene calls are TRBV6-5 and TRBJ2-7, with 7 bases fitting TRBD1. The germline V gene encodes CDR1 MNHEY and CDR2 SVGAGI. V was clipped by 4 bases and J by 5 bases; unmatched bases: 5. CDR3 length equals 13 residues. The CDR3 loop reads CASSSRDRHEQYF. In DNA, the CDR3 is TGTGCCAGCAGTTCCCGGGACAGACACGAGCAGTACTTC.

The J gene is TRBJ2-1, the V gene TRBV6-6; perhaps TRBD1 as D (6 bases). The CDR3 covers 14 residues. Trimming cost V 5 bases and J 5 bases, with 13 bases left between them. CDR1 is MNHNY and CDR2 is SVGAGI in the germline V gene (reference sequence). CDR3 coding DNA: TGTGCCAGCAGTGGAAACAGGGTAGACAATGAGCAGTTCTTC. This gives the protein CASSGNRVDNEQFF.

V and J are TRBV7-9 and TRBJ2-2; D possibly corresponds to TRBD1 (5 bases). The CDR3 length is 15 residues. V dropped 1 base and J dropped 3 bases, with 9 bases sitting between them. Germline V lookup: CDR1 SEHNR, CDR2 FQNEAQ (reference sequence). CDR3 coding DNA: TGTGCCAGCAGCTTAGGTGTAGGGGACACCGGGGAGCTGTTTTTT. Amino acid sequence: CASSLGVGDTGELFF.

For this clone: Germline is not matched at one junction end, which may reflect a read error. The chain has TRBV6-5 and TRBJ1-2; a possible D gene is TRBD1 (5 bases). The CDR3 contains 14 residues. Germline V gene sequence: CDR1 MNHEY, CDR2 SVGAGI. This CDR3 reads CASSYSRQGGYTCF. The CDR3 bases are TGTGCCAGCAGTTACTCGAGGCAGGGTGGCTACACCTGCTTC.

The chain has TRBV11-2 and TRBJ2-3, with 9 bases fitting TRBD2. V gave up 0 bases and J gave up 4 bases; unmatched junction bases: 11. Per the germline V gene, CDR1 is SGHAT and CDR2 is FQNNGV. CDR3 length equals 18 residues. The CDR3 reads CASSLDLLAGARADTQYF. CDR3 nucleotide sequence: TGTGCCAGCAGCTTAGACCTATTAGCGGGAGCGAGGGCAGATACGCAGTATTTT.

CDR3 DNA: TGTGCCAGCAGCGTAGGCGGAGCTAGCACAGATACGCAGTATTTT. Its translation: CASSVGGASTDTQYF. J is TRBJ2-3 and V is TRBV9; D gene unclear. Deletions cut 0 bases from V and 0 bases from J, with 8 bases between. Germline loops: CDR1 SGDLS, CDR2 YYNGEE. This CDR3 comprises 15 residues.

The chain carries TRBV28 and TRBJ2-5, with 8 bases matching TRBD2. Germline V gives CDR1 MDHEN, CDR2 SYDVKM. V lost 6 bases and J lost 7; bases outside the gene matches: 13. The CDR3 consists of 15 residues. CDR3: CASREPPPRGGTQYF. The CDR3 bases are TGTGCCAGCAGGGAACCCCCACCTCGGGGGGGGACCCAGTACTTC.